This T cell receptor beta chain came from a study of shared clonotypes between healthy human individuals. Germline lookup yields CDR1 MDHEN and CDR2 SYDVKM. The CDR3 spans 13 residues. Trimming stripped 6 bases from V and 8 bases from J, with 15 bases between. Notes on this clone: Its antigen remains unknown.

The assay was immunoSEQ multiplex PCR, and TCRdb's table has in-frame clones only and misses some. The profile covers approximately 1,000,000 clones, with approximately 80% appearing a single time and under 0.6% taken by the ten largest. Adults of Caucasian background living in Nashville, Tennessee made up all donors. The study, taken as a whole, reports: Compared with clonotypes that all four donors shared, non-shared clonotypes had lower generation probabilities. It was anticipated that sequencing depth would influence how many clonotypes donors shared. A handful of donors showed sharing of approximately 5% of naive CD4 clonotypes.

Sequencing was carried out using memory CD4+ T cells from PBMCs. Documented subset: CD45RA-negative fraction. The TCR was taken from a man younger than 35 in good health. Some clones in this sample may be carry-over from other donors' samples. This rearrangement joins TRBV28 to TRBJ2-3; D perhaps matches TRBD2 (6 bases). This chain's CDR3 is CASREGSGRTQYF. The CDR3 DNA sequence: TGTGCCAGCAGGGAGGGCTCTGGTCGTACGCAGTATTTT.